This TCR beta chain was documented in a study of spatial heterogeneity in lung cancer (dated by TCRdb to about 2019). General notes on the study: Beta-chain transcripts were consistently detected in greater numbers than alpha-chain transcripts, which likely reflects a higher abundance of beta-chain transcripts. In the raw uncorrected reads, each unique combination of TCR and UMI appeared on average more than ten times. In non-small cell lung cancer, the study quantitatively compared TCR alpha and beta repertoires across several tumor regions, matched nontumor lung, and blood. Nonsynonymous mutation counts, determined by whole-exome sequencing of tumor tissue, were related to TCR repertoire features. Both alpha and beta chains were TCR-sequenced in samples taken at surgery, namely 220 tumor regions, 64 matched nontumor lung samples and about 54 PBMC samples.

In light of the paper, this sample's time point label describes: sample taken at primary tumor resection. For TCR sequencing, whole RNA was extracted from tumor and nontumor lung tissue, or from cryopreserved PBMC samples, and no cell sorting was done. Donors were 65 to 85 patients with early-stage, untreated non-small cell lung cancer from the lung TRACERx cohort. Patients were selected for TCR sequencing only if sufficient RNA was available from at least two tumor regions. Results the study describes overall, beyond this receptor: Ubiquitous expanded tumor TCRs were detected in blood more often at tumor resection than at routine follow-up. Additional single-cell paired TCR alpha and beta sequencing was considered necessary to confirm, at a functional level, the hypothesis that regional TCRs recognize regional mutations.

This clonotype was counted at least ten times. Its antigen remains unidentified. No much larger clone is present one base from it, and per-base qualities are unavailable. There are 14 amino acids in the CDR3, from cysteine to phenylalanine inclusive. Left in the record is the CDR3 DNA by itself, 42 bases read in frame from the first base. Reading the germline V gene (reference sequence) gives CDR1 LNHNV and CDR2 YYDKDF. Trimming takes 0 bases from V and 8 bases from J, and the germline ends sit 13 bases apart. The method was 5' RACE. The reads were generated on a NextSeq 500. The TCR library protocol attached a unique molecular identifier to each TCR cDNA molecule to allow correction of PCR and sequencing errors. The authors processed their data as follows. Decombinator tools were used for TCR identification, UMI-based error correction and CDR3 extraction. Expanded TCRs were defined as those above a frequency of 2 per 1,000, corresponding to the top 1% of the tumor frequency distribution. Each repertoire was subsampled 100 times to 5,000 TCRs, after which Renyi diversity was computed with the R vegan package. CDR3 similarity networks were built from amino acid triplet string-kernel similarity, with CDR3s being connected when pairwise similarity was above 0.82. The public sequencing data were trimmed at Q25 with fastp and processed into clonotypes with MiXCR by TCRdb, which kept only in-frame beta chains. Entries that share a CDR3 protein sequence are merged under the most common genes and DNA. V and J calls and clone size were set by TCRdb, not the authors. Recorded for this sample are some 39,000 distinct CDR3 sequences; approximately 7% of them occurred a single time. 40% to 45% of the sample comes from the top ten.

This clonotype originated in a female donor with early-stage non-small cell lung cancer. The sequencing used PBMCs, collected at surgery. Here the chain combines TRBV15 and TRBJ1-2; the D segment cannot be called with confidence. In nucleotides, the sequence is TGTGCCACCAGCAGAGATCCCGAGGCTTCGGGCTACACCTTC. It is translated as CATSRDPEASGYTF.